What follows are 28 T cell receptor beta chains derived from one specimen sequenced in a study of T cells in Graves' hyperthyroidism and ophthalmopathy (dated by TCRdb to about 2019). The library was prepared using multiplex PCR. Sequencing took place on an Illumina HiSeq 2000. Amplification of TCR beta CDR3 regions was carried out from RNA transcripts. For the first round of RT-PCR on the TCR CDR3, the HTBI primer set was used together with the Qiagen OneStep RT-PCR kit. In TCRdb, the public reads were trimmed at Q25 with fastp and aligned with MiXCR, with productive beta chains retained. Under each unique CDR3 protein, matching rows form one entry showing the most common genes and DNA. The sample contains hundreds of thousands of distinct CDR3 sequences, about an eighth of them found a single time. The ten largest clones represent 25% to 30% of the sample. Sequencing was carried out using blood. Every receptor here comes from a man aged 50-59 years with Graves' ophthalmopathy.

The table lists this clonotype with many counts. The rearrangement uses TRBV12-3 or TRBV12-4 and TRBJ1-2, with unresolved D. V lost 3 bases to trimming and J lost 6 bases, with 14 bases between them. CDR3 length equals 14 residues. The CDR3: CASSFRGSGDGYTF. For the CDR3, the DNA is TGTGCCAGCAGTTTTAGAGGGAGTGGTGATGGCTACACCTTC.

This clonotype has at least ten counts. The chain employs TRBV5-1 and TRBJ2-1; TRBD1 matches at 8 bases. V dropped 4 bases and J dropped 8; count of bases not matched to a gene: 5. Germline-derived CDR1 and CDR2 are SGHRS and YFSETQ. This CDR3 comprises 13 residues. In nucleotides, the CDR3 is TGCGCCAGCAGCGACAGGGGCTGGCATGAGCAGTTCTTC. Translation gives CASSDRGWHEQFF.

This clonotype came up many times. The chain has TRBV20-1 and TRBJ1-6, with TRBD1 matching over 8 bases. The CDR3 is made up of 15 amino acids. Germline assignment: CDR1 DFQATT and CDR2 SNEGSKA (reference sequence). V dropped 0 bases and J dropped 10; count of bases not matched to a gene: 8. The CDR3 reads CSARDSGQGPSPLHF. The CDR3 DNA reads TGCAGTGCTAGAGACTCAGGACAGGGCCCCTCACCCCTCCACTTT.

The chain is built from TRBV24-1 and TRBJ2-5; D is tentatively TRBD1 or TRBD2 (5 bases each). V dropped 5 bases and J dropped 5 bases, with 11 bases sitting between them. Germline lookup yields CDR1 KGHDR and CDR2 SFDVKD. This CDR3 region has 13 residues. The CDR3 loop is CATSAGSGETQYF. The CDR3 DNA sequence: TGTGCCACCAGTGCAGGGTCGGGGGAGACCCAGTACTTC.

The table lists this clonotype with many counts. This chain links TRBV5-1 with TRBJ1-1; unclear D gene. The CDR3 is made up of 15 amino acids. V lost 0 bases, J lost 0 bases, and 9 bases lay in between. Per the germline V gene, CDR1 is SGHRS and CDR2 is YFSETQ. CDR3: CASSLVAEMNTEAFF. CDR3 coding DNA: TGCGCCAGCAGCTTGGTTGCAGAGATGAACACTGAAGCTTTCTTT.

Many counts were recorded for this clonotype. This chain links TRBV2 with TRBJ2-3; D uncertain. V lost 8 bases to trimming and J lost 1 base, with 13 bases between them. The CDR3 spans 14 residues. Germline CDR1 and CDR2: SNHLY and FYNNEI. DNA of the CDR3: TGTGCCAGCTGTACGTCACGGGGCACAGATACGCAGTATTTT. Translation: CASCTSRGTDTQYF.

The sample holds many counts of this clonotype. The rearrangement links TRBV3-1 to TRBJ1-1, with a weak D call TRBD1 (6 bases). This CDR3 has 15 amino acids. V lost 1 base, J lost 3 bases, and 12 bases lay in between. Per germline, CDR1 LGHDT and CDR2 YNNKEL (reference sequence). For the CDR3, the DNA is TGTGCCAGCAGCCAAGGACAGGTCTTTTACACTGAAGCTTTCTTT. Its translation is CASSQGQVFYTEAFF.

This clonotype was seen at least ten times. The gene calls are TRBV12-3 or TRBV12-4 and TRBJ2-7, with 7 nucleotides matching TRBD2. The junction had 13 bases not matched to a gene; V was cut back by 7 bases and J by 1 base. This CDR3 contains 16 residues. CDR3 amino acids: CASTIFGGRASYEQYF. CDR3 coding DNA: TGTGCCAGCACCATCTTTGGCGGGAGAGCATCCTACGAGCAGTACTTC.

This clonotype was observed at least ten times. The CDR3 DNA reads TGCAGTGCTAAGGACCCTAGGACGCAGTATTTT. Amino acid sequence: CSAKDPRTQYF. This rearrangement joins TRBV20-1 to TRBJ2-3; D unclear. There are 11 residues in the CDR3. Looked up from germline, CDR1 is DFQATT and CDR2 is SNEGSKA (reference sequence). Trimming removed 4 bases at V and 9 bases at J, with 11 bases between.

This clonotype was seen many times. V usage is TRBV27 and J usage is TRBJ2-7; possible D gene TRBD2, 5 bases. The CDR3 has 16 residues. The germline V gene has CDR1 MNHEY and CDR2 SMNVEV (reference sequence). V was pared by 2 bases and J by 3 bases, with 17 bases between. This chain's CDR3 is CASSLTHEDSYYEQYF. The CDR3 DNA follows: TGTGCCAGCAGTTTAACTCACGAGGACTCCTACTACGAGCAGTACTTC.

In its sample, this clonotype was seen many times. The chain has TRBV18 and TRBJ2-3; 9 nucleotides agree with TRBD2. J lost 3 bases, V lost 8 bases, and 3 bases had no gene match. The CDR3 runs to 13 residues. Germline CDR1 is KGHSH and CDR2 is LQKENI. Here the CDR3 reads CASTTSGTDTQYF. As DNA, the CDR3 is TGTGCCAGCACAACTAGCGGGACAGATACGCAGTATTTT.

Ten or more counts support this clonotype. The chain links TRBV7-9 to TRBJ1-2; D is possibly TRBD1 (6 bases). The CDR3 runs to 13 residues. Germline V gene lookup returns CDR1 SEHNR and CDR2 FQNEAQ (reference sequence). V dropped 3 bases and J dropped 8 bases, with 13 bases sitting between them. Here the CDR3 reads CASSFTGQGGYTF. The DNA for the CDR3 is TGTGCCAGCAGCTTTACGGGGCAGGGGGGCTACACCTTC.

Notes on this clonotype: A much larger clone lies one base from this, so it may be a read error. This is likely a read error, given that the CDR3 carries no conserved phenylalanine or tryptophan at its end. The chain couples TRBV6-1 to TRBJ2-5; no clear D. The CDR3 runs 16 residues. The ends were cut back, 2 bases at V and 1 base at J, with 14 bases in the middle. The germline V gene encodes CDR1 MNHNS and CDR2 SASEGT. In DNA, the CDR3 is TGTGCCAGCAGTGAACGGTGGGGTTGGGCCCAAGAGACCCAGTACGTC. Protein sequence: CASSERWGWAQETQYV.

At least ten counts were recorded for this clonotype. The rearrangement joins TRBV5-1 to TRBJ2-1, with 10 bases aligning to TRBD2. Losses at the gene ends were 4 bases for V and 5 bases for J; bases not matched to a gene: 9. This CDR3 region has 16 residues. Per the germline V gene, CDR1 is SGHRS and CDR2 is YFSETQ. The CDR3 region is CASSPGRTSGNNEQFF. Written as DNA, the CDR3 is TGCGCCAGCAGCCCTGGGAGGACTAGCGGCAACAATGAGCAGTTCTTC.

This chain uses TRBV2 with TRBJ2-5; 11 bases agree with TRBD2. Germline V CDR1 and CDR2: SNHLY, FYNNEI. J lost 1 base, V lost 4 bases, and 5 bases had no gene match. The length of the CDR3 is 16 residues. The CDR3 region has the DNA TGTGCCAGCAGTGCGGTAGCGGGAGGGCCCCAAGAGACCCAGTACTTC. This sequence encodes CASSAVAGGPQETQYF.

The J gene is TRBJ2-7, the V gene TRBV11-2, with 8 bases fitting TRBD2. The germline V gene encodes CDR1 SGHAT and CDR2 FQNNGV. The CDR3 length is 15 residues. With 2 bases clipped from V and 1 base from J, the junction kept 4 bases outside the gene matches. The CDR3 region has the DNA TGTGCCAGCAGCTTATCCGGGAGGGCGTCCTACGAGCAGTACTTC. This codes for CASSLSGRASYEQYF.

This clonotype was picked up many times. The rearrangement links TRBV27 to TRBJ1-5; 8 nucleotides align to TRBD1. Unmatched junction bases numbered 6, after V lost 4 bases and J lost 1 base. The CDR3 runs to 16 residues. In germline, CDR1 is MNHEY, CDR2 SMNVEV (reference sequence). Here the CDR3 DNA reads TGTGCCAGCAGTTCAGGGGGCCTTACAAGCAATCAGCCCCAGCATTTT. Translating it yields CASSSGGLTSNQPQHF.

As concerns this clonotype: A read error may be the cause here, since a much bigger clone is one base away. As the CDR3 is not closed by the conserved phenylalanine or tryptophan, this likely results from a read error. CDR3 sequence reads: CASSLLGSGSNYGYTL. CDR3 bases: TGTGCCAGCAGCTTGCTTGGCTCGGGAAGTAACTATGGCTACACCCTC. The rearrangement links TRBV7-2 to TRBJ1-2; D not certain. The CDR3 consists of 16 residues. CDR1 and CDR2 from the germline V gene are SGHTA and FQGNSA. V lost 3 bases and J lost 1, with 15 bases in between.

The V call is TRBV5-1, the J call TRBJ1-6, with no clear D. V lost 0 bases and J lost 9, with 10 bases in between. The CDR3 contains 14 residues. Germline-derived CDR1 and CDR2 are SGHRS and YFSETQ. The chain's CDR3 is CASSLETSASPLHF. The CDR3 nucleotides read TGCGCCAGCAGCTTGGAGACATCGGCTTCACCCCTCCACTTT.

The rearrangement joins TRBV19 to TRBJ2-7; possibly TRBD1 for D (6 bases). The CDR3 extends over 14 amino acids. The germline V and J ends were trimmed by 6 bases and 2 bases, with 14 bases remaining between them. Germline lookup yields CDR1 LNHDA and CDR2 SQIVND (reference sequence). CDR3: CASRRDTAAYEQYF. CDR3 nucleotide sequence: TGTGCCAGTAGAAGGGACACCGCCGCCTACGAGCAGTACTTC. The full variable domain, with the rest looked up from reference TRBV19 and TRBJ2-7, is DGGITQSPKYLFRKEGQNVTLSCEQNLNHDAMYWYRQDPGQGLRLIYYSQIVNDFQKGDIAEGYSVSREKKESFPLTVTSAQKNPTAFYLCASRRDTAAYEQYFGPGTRLTVT.

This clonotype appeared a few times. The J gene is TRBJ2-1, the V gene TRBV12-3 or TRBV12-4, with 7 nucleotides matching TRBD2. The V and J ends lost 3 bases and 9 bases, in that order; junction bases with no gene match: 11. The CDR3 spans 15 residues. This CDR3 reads CASSLMAGDPLEQFF. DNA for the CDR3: TGTGCCAGCAGTTTGATGGCGGGAGACCCTCTTGAGCAGTTCTTC.

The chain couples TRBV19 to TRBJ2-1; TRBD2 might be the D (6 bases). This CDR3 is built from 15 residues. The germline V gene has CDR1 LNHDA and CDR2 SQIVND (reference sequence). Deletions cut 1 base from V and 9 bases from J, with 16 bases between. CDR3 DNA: TGTGCCAGTAGTATAGGTGGGACTCCTCGGGGTGAGCAGTTCTTC. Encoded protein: CASSIGGTPRGEQFF.

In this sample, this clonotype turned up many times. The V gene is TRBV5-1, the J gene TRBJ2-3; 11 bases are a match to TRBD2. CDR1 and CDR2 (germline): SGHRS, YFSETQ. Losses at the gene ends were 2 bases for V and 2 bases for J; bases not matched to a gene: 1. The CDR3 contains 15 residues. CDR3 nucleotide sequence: TGCGCCAGCAGCTTACTAGCGGGAGTCACAGATACGCAGTATTTT. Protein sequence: CASSLLAGVTDTQYF.

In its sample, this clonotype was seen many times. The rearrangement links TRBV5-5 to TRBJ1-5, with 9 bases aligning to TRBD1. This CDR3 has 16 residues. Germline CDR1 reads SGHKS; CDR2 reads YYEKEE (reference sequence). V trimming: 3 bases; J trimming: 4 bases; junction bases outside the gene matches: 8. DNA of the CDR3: TGTGCCAGCAGCTCGGTAGGGGACAGGGTAAATCAGCCCCAGCATTTT. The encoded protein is CASSSVGDRVNQPQHF.

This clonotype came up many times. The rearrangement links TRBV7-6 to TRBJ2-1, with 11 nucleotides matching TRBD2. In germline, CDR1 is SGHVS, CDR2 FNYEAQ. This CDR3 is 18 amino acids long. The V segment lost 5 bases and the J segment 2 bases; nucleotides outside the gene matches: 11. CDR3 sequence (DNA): TGTGCCAGCAGCCAAGGGACTAGCGGATTTTCAACCTACAATGAGCAGTTCTTC. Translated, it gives CASSQGTSGFSTYNEQFF. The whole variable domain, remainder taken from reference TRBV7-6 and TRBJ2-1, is GAGVSQSPRYKVTKRGQDVALRCDPISGHVSLYWYRQALGQGPEFLTYFNYEAQQDKSGLPNDRFSAERPEGSISTLTIQRTEQRDSAMYRCASSQGTSGFSTYNEQFFGPGTRLTVL.

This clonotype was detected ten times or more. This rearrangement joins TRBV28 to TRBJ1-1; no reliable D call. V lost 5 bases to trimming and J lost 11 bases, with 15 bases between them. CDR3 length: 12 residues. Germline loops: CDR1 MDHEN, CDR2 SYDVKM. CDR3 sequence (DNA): TGTGCCAGCAGTCCTCAGTTCGTCCAGGCTTTCTTT. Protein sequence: CASSPQFVQAFF.

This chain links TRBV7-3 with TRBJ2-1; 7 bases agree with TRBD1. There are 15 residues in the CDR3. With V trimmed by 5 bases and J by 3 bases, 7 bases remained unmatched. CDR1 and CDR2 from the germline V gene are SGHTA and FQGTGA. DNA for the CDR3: TGTGCCAGCAGCCCCCACCGGGACAGCTACAATGAGCAGTTCTTC. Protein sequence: CASSPHRDSYNEQFF.

The DNA of the CDR3 is TGTGCCAGCAGTTCTGGGACAGGGGTAGGCTACACCTTC. It encodes CASSSGTGVGYTF. This chain connects TRBV12-3 or TRBV12-4 to TRBJ1-2, with 10 bases matching TRBD1. The J segment lost 8 bases and the V segment lost 4 bases, leaving 4 bases of the junction unmatched. The CDR3 runs to 13 residues.